The present T cell receptor (beta chain) was sequenced within a study of blood T cell repertoires in COVID-19. Generated by immunoSEQ multiplex PCR, the TCRdb table keeps only in-frame clones and is missing some. The sample has some 47,000 clones, approximately 85% seen once. This clone came up a few times. The CDR3 is 14 amino acids. Trimming removed 10 bases from V and 4 bases from J; junction bases left unmatched: 10. Germline values: CDR1 MNHEY, CDR2 SVGAGI. This receptor was obtained from a woman aged 60-75 years with acute or convalescent COVID-19. Input material: peripheral blood. The chain has TRBV6-5 and TRBJ1-1; TRBD1 matches at 9 bases. CDR3 amino acids: CATRWTGESTEAFF. The CDR3 coding sequence is TGTGCCACCCGATGGACAGGGGAATCCACTGAAGCTTTCTTT.